The T cell receptor beta chain described here comes from a study of T cells in localized non-small cell lung cancer. General study findings and limits: Adjacent lung tissue had a median around 50 of the top 100 clones found in the tumor. Sequencing, confined to only one tumor region, leaves heterogeneity possible. A denser population of T cells in blood accompanied longer overall survival.

The length of the CDR3 is 14 residues. The germline gives CDR1 SGHDT, CDR2 YYEEEE. Germline trimming cut 4 bases from V and 1 base from J; bases unmatched to any gene: 4. Worth noting for this clone: Its antigen is not known.

Libraries were prepared by immunoSEQ multiplex PCR; TCRdb keeps only in-frame clonotypes and omits some of them. The data contain under 15,000 clones, more than 75% of them seen just once; the ten biggest clones take up 25% to 35%. The chain joins TRBV5-6 to TRBJ2-5; 7 bases map to TRBD2. The source of this sequence is a male donor at least 60 years old with stage I squamous cell lung carcinoma. This sample comprised peripheral blood, obtained before any cancer treatment. The CDR3 DNA reads TGTGCCAGCAGCCGGCGGGGGACCCAAGAGACCCAGTACTTC. Amino acids: CASSRRGTQETQYF. The full variable domain, with the rest looked up from reference TRBV5-6 and TRBJ2-5, is DAGVTQSPTHLIKTRGQQVTLRCSPKSGHDTVSWYQQALGQGPQFIFQYYEEEERQRGNFPDRFSGHQFPNYSSELNVNALLLGDSALYLCASSRRGTQETQYFGPGTRLLVL.